This TCR beta chain was identified in a study of control samples from healthy donors and cancer patients. This clone counts as medium-sized (0.01 to 0.1%). Sequencing was performed with immunoSEQ multiplex PCR; in TCRdb, only in-frame clones are kept and a portion is missing. The repertoire holds about 17,000 clones, about 88% seen once, with about 34% in the top ten. The CDR3 length is 17 residues. Germline CDR1 reads MGHDK; CDR2 reads SYGVNS. J gave up 1 base and V 1 base, and 7 bases lay outside the gene matches. This clonotype was obtained from a man in his sixties with head and neck cancer. The sequencing sample was made of PBMCs. V usage is TRBV25-1 and J usage is TRBJ1-2, with 9 bases lining up with TRBD1. CDR3 loop: CASSESWGQGLNYGYTF. Here the CDR3 DNA reads TGTGCCAGCAGTGAATCCTGGGGACAGGGACTTAACTATGGCTACACCTTC.